This TCR beta chain originates from a study of cytomegalovirus exposure and HLA in healthy donors. The CDR3 totals 13 residues. Looked up from germline, CDR1 is ENHRY and CDR2 is SYGVKD. With 2 bases removed from V and 5 bases from J, the gap between germline ends came to 9 bases. Profiling relied on immunoSEQ multiplex PCR, and the TCRdb table lists in-frame clones only, not all of them. Here the sample spans approximately 150,000 clones, roughly 89% being singletons. About this clone: Antigen specificity is unknown.

The donors were members of the validation cohort comprising roughly 130 subjects, separate from the approximately 630-subject first cohort. The study's findings and limits: According to a later analysis, TCR clusters from the first cohort tended to co-occur in the 120 or so validation repertoires.

The V gene is TRBV10-3, the J gene TRBJ2-5, with a possible D match to TRBD2 (5 bases). This clonotype was obtained from a man in his late teens or twenties in good health and CMV-seropositive. Sequenced input: PBMCs. CDR3 nucleotides: TGTGCCATCAGTGAGCCCCCGGGGGAGACCCAGTACTTC. It is translated as CAISEPPGETQYF.